Given below is one T cell receptor beta chain in context. Its specificity is not known. The use of a sample-barcoded 5' primer and a J-beta primer mix characterized a second PCR of about 6 to 11 cycles. One entry per CDR3 protein, called by TCRdb with MiXCR from the 5' RACE reads. The data hold around 1,500,000 distinct CDR3 sequences, with approximately 38% observed a single time. CDR1 SGHRS and CDR2 YFSETQ come from the germline V gene. The V end was cut by 0 bases, the J end by 7 bases, with 17 bases between. This CDR3 has 16 residues. This record comes from a study of blood T cells in healthy people across ages. At the level of the study: In model experiments, template switching was able to capture about one barcoded beta molecule for every two T cells that were present. Overall study findings and caveats: Per-million-T-cell TCR beta diversity fell roughly linearly with age. Diversity was higher, and naive CD4+ cells more numerous, in long-lived donors than in aged donors.

This TCR was recovered from a woman younger than 30 in good health. Material: blood. This chain uses TRBV5-1 with TRBJ1-5, with D possibly TRBD1 on 6 matching bases. CDR3 amino acids: CASSLGAAGGGQPQHF. The DNA for the CDR3 is TGCGCCAGCAGCTTGGGCGCTGCGGGGGGCGGACAGCCCCAGCATTTT.